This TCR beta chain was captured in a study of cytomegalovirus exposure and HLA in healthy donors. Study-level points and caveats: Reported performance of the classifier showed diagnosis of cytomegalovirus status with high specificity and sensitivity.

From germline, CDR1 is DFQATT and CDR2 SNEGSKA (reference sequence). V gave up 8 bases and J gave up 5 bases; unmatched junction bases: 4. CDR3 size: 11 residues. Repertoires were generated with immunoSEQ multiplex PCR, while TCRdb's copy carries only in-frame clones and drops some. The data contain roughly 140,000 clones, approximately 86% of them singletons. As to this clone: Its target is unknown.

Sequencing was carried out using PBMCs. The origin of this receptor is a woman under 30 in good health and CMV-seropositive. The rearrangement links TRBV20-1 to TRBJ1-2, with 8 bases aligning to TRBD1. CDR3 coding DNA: TGCAGTCCGGGACAGGAGTATGGCTACACCTTC. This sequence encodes CSPGQEYGYTF.